This TCR beta chain is from a study of spatial heterogeneity in lung cancer (dated by TCRdb to between 2019 and 2020). About the full investigation: More beta-chain than alpha-chain transcripts were consistently detected, likely reflecting higher beta-chain transcript abundance. In the raw uncorrected reads, each unique combination of TCR and UMI appeared more than ten times on average. In non-small cell lung cancer, the study quantitatively compared TCR alpha and beta repertoires across several tumor regions, matched nontumor lung, and blood. The study linked features of the TCR repertoire to counts of nonsynonymous mutations, which were determined by whole-exome sequencing of tumor tissue. At surgery, 220 tumor regions, 63 to 70 matched nontumor lung samples and 45 to 60 PBMC samples were TCR-sequenced for both alpha and beta chains. What the research found in general, with its limitations: Ubiquitous expanded tumor TCRs were found in blood more often at tumor resection than at routine follow-up. Confirming at a functional level the hypothesis that regional TCRs recognize regional mutations was considered to require additional single-cell paired TCR alpha and beta sequencing.

This clonotype was detected ten times or more. The antigen this receptor binds is unknown. There are no base qualities to consult, and no much larger clone falls within one base. Per the germline V gene, MNHEY is the CDR1 and SVGEGT is the CDR2. The CDR3 covers 14 residues, taking in both the cysteine and the phenylalanine. Only CDR3 DNA is held: 42 bases, read in frame from base 1. V is clipped by 4 bases and J by 5 bases, and the sequence between their germline boundaries is 11 bases long. The library was made by 5' RACE. Sequencing was carried out with a NextSeq 500. To allow correction of PCR and sequencing errors, the TCR library protocol tagged every TCR cDNA molecule with a unique molecular identifier. As for how the authors treated the data: TCR identification, UMI-based error correction and CDR3 extraction were all carried out with Decombinator tools. TCRs above a frequency of 2 per 1,000, corresponding to the top 1% of the tumor frequency distribution, were defined as expanded. Renyi diversity was calculated using the R vegan package after each repertoire was subsampled 100 times to 5,000 TCRs. To build CDR3 similarity networks, amino acid triplet string-kernel similarity was used, and CDR3s were connected when their pairwise similarity was above 0.82. The public reads were reanalyzed by TCRdb: fastp trimming at Q25, MiXCR alignment, in-frame beta chains only. One record per CDR3 amino acid sequence lists the most common genes and DNA. The V and J calls were not made by the authors but by TCRdb's processing. This sample gives 20,000 to 25,000 distinct CDR3 sequences in total; 4.5% to 5% of them show up just once. The ten largest clones capture 6.5% to 9% of the sample.

The time point label for this specimen denotes: sample taken at primary tumor resection. TCR sequencing used whole RNA extracted from tumor and nontumor lung tissue, or from cryopreserved PBMC samples, without cell sorting. Donors were about 70 patients with early-stage, untreated non-small cell lung cancer from the lung TRACERx cohort. A patient was chosen for TCR sequencing only when enough RNA was available from at least two tumor regions. The chain uses TRBV6-2 or TRBV6-3 and TRBJ2-2, with the identity of the D gene unclear. The input for sequencing was PBMCs, taken at surgery. This sequence originates from a male donor with early-stage non-small cell lung cancer. The CDR3: CASSFDRATGELFF. At the DNA level, the sequence is TGTGCCAGCAGTTTCGATAGGGCGACCGGGGAGCTGTTTTTT.